The 28 T cell receptor beta chains given below trace back to one sample, sequenced in a study of blood T cell repertoires in COVID-19. TCRdb keeps only in-frame clones here, not all; method: immunoSEQ multiplex PCR. Counted here are a few hundred thousand clones, about 87% occurring once; the ten biggest clones make up 3%. Sequencing input: peripheral blood. These receptors originate from a human donor in a cohort sampled during active COVID-19.

V is TRBV11-1 and J is TRBJ2-1, with 9 positions matching TRBD2. Germline CDR1 SGHAT, CDR2 FQDESV (reference sequence). Trimming took 4 bases from V and 10 from J; bases not matched to a gene: 8. This CDR3 is 14 amino acids long. The CDR3 DNA reads as TGTGCCAGCAGCTGGGGGGCTAGCGGGATCGAGCAGTTCTTC. This codes for CASSWGASGIEQFF.

This chain connects TRBV27 to TRBJ2-3; 11 bases map to TRBD2. The V and J ends lost 5 bases and 4 bases, in that order; junction bases with no gene match: 5. The CDR3 sequence is 15 residues long. CDR1 is MNHEY, CDR2 SMNVEV, per germline (reference sequence). CDR3 residues: CASSPTSGSADTQYF. The CDR3 DNA sequence: TGTGCCAGCAGTCCCACTAGCGGGAGTGCAGATACGCAGTATTTT.

The chain links TRBV5-1 to TRBJ1-2, with 7 positions matching TRBD1. The CDR3 loop spans 14 amino acids. Germline V gene lookup returns CDR1 SGHRS and CDR2 YFSETQ. V was clipped by 3 bases and J by 2 bases; unmatched bases: 4. DNA of the CDR3: TGCGCCAGCAGCTCCCCGGGACAGAACTATGGCTACACCTTC. Translated: CASSSPGQNYGYTF.

This chain connects TRBV13 to TRBJ2-6; TRBD2 might be the D (5 bases). V lost 7 bases to trimming and J lost 3 bases, with 19 bases between them. Germline V lookup: CDR1 PRHDT, CDR2 FYEKMQ (reference sequence). The CDR3 contains 17 residues. Here the CDR3 DNA reads TGTGCCAGCACCCCTCGGAGGCCAGGTAGTGGGGCCAACGTCCTGACTTTC. Its translation: CASTPRRPGSGANVLTF.

This clone was observed once. V usage is TRBV18 and J usage is TRBJ2-1, with a possible D match to TRBD2 (6 bases). The CDR3 is made up of 15 amino acids. Trimming removed 3 bases at V and 7 bases at J, with 16 bases between. Germline CDR1 KGHSH, CDR2 LQKENI. Written as DNA, the CDR3 is TGTGCCAGCTCACCTGGGGGGTGGATCAAAAATGAGCAGTTCTTC. As protein: CASSPGGWIKNEQFF.

The chain joins TRBV19 to TRBJ2-7, with 8 bases aligning to TRBD1. CDR1 is LNHDA and CDR2 is SQIVND in the germline V gene (reference sequence). J lost 7 bases, V lost 5 bases, and 7 bases had no gene match. The CDR3 spans 13 residues. The CDR3 DNA is TGTGCCAGTAGTCCCCGGACAGGGAGGGAGCAGTACTTC. Amino acid sequence: CASSPRTGREQYF.

The rearrangement uses TRBV24-1 and TRBJ2-5, with 8 bases lining up with TRBD1. The germline gives CDR1 KGHDR, CDR2 SFDVKD. Losses at the gene ends were 4 bases for V and 7 bases for J; bases not matched to a gene: 4. This CDR3 is built from 13 residues. CDR3 loop: CATSDQGARTQYF. The CDR3, as DNA: TGTGCCACCAGTGACCAGGGGGCGCGGACCCAGTACTTC.

CDR3 DNA sequence: TGTGCCAGCAGCCGACAGACCGGGGAGCTGTTTTTT. Protein product: CASSRQTGELFF. This sequence joins TRBV11-3 and TRBJ2-2, with a weak D call TRBD1 (5 bases). V was pared by 5 bases and J by 5 bases, with 6 bases between. Germline values: CDR1 SGHNT, CDR2 YENEEA. The CDR3 contains 12 residues.

Comment on this clone: Other DNA variants within this sample encode the same CDR3. The chain links TRBV6-1 to TRBJ2-7; D is unresolved. The V and J ends lost 3 bases and 3 bases respectively, with 9 bases between them. This CDR3 is 13 amino acids long. CDR1 MNHNS and CDR2 SASEGT come from the germline V gene. This CDR3 is CASSEARGYEQYF. CDR3 DNA: TGTGCCAGCAGTGAGGCGAGAGGCTACGAGCAGTACTTC.

The chain carries TRBV10-3 and TRBJ2-3; possibly TRBD2 for D (6 bases). Trimming took off 10 bases at V and 4 bases at J, with 15 bases between the two ends. The V gene's germline CDR1 is ENHRY and CDR2 SYGVKD. The CDR3 extends over 13 amino acids. CDR3 loop: CATEGGSADTQYF. CDR3 sequence (DNA): TGTGCCACGGAAGGAGGGAGTGCAGATACGCAGTATTTT.

This sequence joins TRBV6-6 and TRBJ1-2; 8 bases match TRBD1. The CDR3 totals 16 residues. V shed 2 bases and J 5 bases; nucleotides not matched to a gene: 10. Germline lookup yields CDR1 MNHNY and CDR2 SVGAGI (reference sequence). The CDR3 loop is CASSYPSDREDYGYTF. CDR3 DNA sequence: TGTGCCAGCAGTTACCCGTCGGACAGGGAAGATTATGGCTACACCTTC.

The gene calls are TRBV7-3 and TRBJ1-1, with 11 bases aligning to TRBD1. From germline, CDR1 is SGHTA and CDR2 FQGTGA. The CDR3 is 14 residues long. V dropped 5 bases and J dropped 5; count of bases not matched to a gene: 4. For the CDR3, the DNA is TGTGCCAGCAGCCCCGGGACAGGGGGGACTGAAGCTTTCTTT. Its protein product is CASSPGTGGTEAFF. The complete variable domain, with remaining parts taken from reference TRBV7-3 and TRBJ1-1, reads GAGVSQTPSNKVTEKGKYVELRCDPISGHTALYWYRQSLGQGPEFLIYFQGTGAADDSGLPNDRFFAVRPEGSVSTLKIQRTERGDSAVYLCASSPGTGGTEAFFGQGTRLTVV.

The genes are TRBV6-6 and TRBJ1-1; TRBD1 might be the D (5 bases). The ends were cut back, 0 bases at V and 4 bases at J, with 9 bases in the middle. This CDR3 is built from 14 residues. Germline CDR1 is MNHNY and CDR2 is SVGAGI (reference sequence). For the CDR3, the DNA is TGTGCCAGCAGTTACTCCCAGGGTCTCACTGAAGCTTTCTTT. Its protein is CASSYSQGLTEAFF.

As concerns this clone: Other DNA sequences of this sample code for an identical CDR3. The V call is TRBV4-1, the J call TRBJ1-2, with 9 positions matching TRBD1. CDR3 size: 14 residues. The ends lost 1 base at V and 3 bases at J; junction bases unmatched: 0. Germline lookup yields CDR1 MGHRA and CDR2 YSYEKL. For the CDR3, the DNA is TGCGCCAGCAGCCAAGGGACAGGGGACTATGGCTACACCTTC. Amino acid sequence: CASSQGTGDYGYTF.

The V and J genes are TRBV19 and TRBJ1-3; TRBD1 matches at 8 bases. CDR3 length: 18 amino acids. Looked up from germline, CDR1 is LNHDA and CDR2 is SQIVND (reference sequence). Losses at the gene ends were 6 bases for V and 0 bases for J; bases not matched to a gene: 13. Here the CDR3 reads CASSHGIGQGFSGNTIYF. The CDR3 DNA is TGTGCCAGTAGCCATGGTATCGGACAGGGCTTCTCTGGAAACACCATATATTTT.

This clone has at least ten counts. V is TRBV18 and J is TRBJ2-2; D perhaps matches TRBD2 (5 bases). The germline V gene has CDR1 KGHSH and CDR2 LQKENI. The CDR3 sequence is 17 residues long. The germline V and J ends were trimmed by 2 bases and 5 bases, with 18 bases remaining between them. The CDR3 reads CASSPGESRSVTGELFF. CDR3 bases: TGTGCCAGCTCACCAGGGGAGTCACGAAGTGTTACCGGGGAGCTGTTTTTT.

Note on this clone: Other DNA sequences in this specimen translate into the identical CDR3. The chain combines TRBV12-3 or TRBV12-4 with TRBJ1-2; no reliable D call. The CDR3 is made up of 12 amino acids. V lost 6 bases and J 4 bases, leaving 9 bases between the germline ends. CDR3 residues: CASSPGSYGYTF. The CDR3 coding sequence is TGTGCCAGCAGCCCCGGGTCCTATGGCTACACCTTC.

This clone was seen only a few times. The V and J genes are TRBV7-9 and TRBJ2-3; D possibly corresponds to TRBD2 (6 bases). The ends were cut back, 5 bases at V and 5 bases at J, with 14 bases in the middle. The CDR3 extends over 14 amino acids. Germline CDR1 and CDR2: SEHNR and FQNEAQ (reference sequence). CDR3 sequence: CASSPRWRGDTQYF. In DNA form, the CDR3 reads TGTGCCAGCAGCCCCAGGTGGAGGGGAGATACGCAGTATTTT.

The chain combines TRBV6-5 with TRBJ2-7; 10 bases align to TRBD2. The junction had 11 bases not matched to a gene; V was cut back by 4 bases and J by 5 bases. Germline CDR1 MNHEY, CDR2 SVGAGI. This CDR3 has 16 amino acids. The CDR3 DNA is TGTGCCAGCAGTTTCACTGCTAGCGGGAGTCTAAACGAGCAGTACTTC. Translated: CASSFTASGSLNEQYF.

The chain carries TRBV29-1 and TRBJ1-2, with D possibly being TRBD1 (6 bases). This CDR3 has 14 residues. In germline, CDR1 is SQVTM, CDR2 ANQGSEA. V lost 4 bases to trimming and J lost 7 bases, with 19 bases between them. The CDR3 spells CSVVPLDRSGGYTF. The DNA for the CDR3 is TGCAGCGTTGTACCGTTAGACAGGAGTGGTGGCTACACCTTC.

This clone occurred once. The chain links TRBV7-3 to TRBJ2-1, with TRBD1 matching 10 bases. Per germline, CDR1 SGHTA and CDR2 FQGTGA. CDR3 length equals 16 residues. With 5 bases clipped from V and 12 bases from J, the junction kept 16 bases outside the gene matches. The DNA of the CDR3 is TGTGCCAGCAGCCCATCCGGGACAGGGGCATCGCTTGTGCAGTTCTTC. Translating it yields CASSPSGTGASLVQFF.

This clone is a singleton in its sample. J is TRBJ1-3 and V is TRBV11-2; D is ambiguous. The V and J ends lost 0 bases and 5 bases respectively, with 5 bases between them. CDR3 size: 13 residues. Germline V gene sequence: CDR1 SGHAT, CDR2 FQNNGV. Written as DNA, the CDR3 is TGTGCCAGCAGCTTAGATCAAAGAAACACCATATATTTT. This encodes CASSLDQRNTIYF. Combining the CDR3 with reference TRBV11-2 and TRBJ1-3 gives the whole variable domain EAGVAQSPRYKIIEKRQSVAFWCNPISGHATLYWYQQILGQGPKLLIQFQNNGVVDDSQLPKDRFSAERLKGVDSTLKIQPAKLEDSAVYLCASSLDQRNTIYFGEGSWLTVV.

The chain uses TRBV7-3 and TRBJ2-2, with a weak D call TRBD2 (6 bases). The CDR3 extends over 15 amino acids. V was trimmed by 2 bases and J by 5 bases, leaving 12 bases between them. Germline CDR1 reads SGHTA; CDR2 reads FQGTGA. The CDR3 spells CASSLEPEGTGELFF. DNA for the CDR3: TGTGCCAGCAGCTTAGAACCGGAGGGGACCGGGGAGCTGTTTTTT.

V and J are TRBV19 and TRBJ1-2; 7 bases fit TRBD1. The CDR3 covers 13 residues. The V segment lost 8 bases and the J segment 3 bases; nucleotides outside the gene matches: 6. Germline values: CDR1 LNHDA, CDR2 SQIVND (reference sequence). CDR3 residues: CASRKGQYYGYTF. CDR3 in DNA: TGTGCCAGTCGGAAGGGACAGTACTATGGCTACACCTTC.

The chain carries TRBV19 and TRBJ2-3; 12 nucleotides align to TRBD2. Germline V lookup: CDR1 LNHDA, CDR2 SQIVND (reference sequence). J lost 2 bases, V lost 5 bases, and 11 bases had no gene match. The CDR3 length is 18 residues. CDR3 nucleotides: TGTGCCAGTAGTTTCGGGACTAGCGGGCTGGAAATCACAGATACGCAGTATTTT. Translation gives CASSFGTSGLEITDTQYF.

The gene calls are TRBV7-9 and TRBJ2-2; a possible D gene is TRBD2 (6 bases). The germline gives CDR1 SEHNR, CDR2 FQNEAQ (reference sequence). V dropped 1 base and J dropped 4 bases, with 7 bases sitting between them. This CDR3 has 14 residues. CDR3 nucleotides: TGTGCCAGCAGCTTAGTTAGCGGCACCGGGGAGCTGTTTTTT. As protein: CASSLVSGTGELFF.

This chain uses TRBV2 with TRBJ1-5, with 7 bases matching TRBD1. The J segment lost 2 bases and the V segment lost 5 bases, leaving 6 bases of the junction unmatched. The CDR3 length is 15 residues. Germline lookup yields CDR1 SNHLY and CDR2 FYNNEI. The DNA for the CDR3 is TGTGCCAGCAGTAGTGACGGACAGGGCAATCAGCCCCAGCATTTT. This sequence encodes CASSSDGQGNQPQHF.

The CDR3 DNA follows: TGTGCCAGCAGCCCCTCCTGGACAGCAGTGAACACTGAAGCTTTCTTT. Amino acids: CASSPSWTAVNTEAFF. The chain links TRBV3-1 (or the pseudogene TRBV3-2) to TRBJ1-1; D might be TRBD1 (6 bases). This CDR3 is 16 amino acids long. Germline V gives CDR1 LGHDT, CDR2 YNNKEL (reference sequence). Between the trimmed V and J ends, which lost 4 bases and 0 bases, there was a span of 15 bases.